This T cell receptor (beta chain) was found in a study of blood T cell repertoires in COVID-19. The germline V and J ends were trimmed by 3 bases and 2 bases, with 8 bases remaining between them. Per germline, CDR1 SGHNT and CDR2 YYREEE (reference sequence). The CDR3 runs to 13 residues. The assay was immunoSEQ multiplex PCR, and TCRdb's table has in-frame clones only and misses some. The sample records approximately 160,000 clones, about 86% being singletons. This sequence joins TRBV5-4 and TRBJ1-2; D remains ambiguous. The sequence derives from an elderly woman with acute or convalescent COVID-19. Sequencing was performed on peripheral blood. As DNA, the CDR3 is TGTGCCAGCAGCTCCCCCCCGAACTATGGCTACACCTTC. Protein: CASSSPPNYGYTF.